These 17 T cell receptor beta chains share one sample of origin, sequenced in a study of a mutant IDH1 vaccine in newly diagnosed glioma. This sample's time point: week 5, during vaccination. Mutant IDH1 20-mer peptide, at 300 ug, made up each vaccine dose, with topical imiquimod. These receptors have no identified antigens. Measured with immunoSEQ multiplex PCR; TCRdb has only the in-frame clones, and not every one. The sample yields about 51,000 clones, around 80% seen once. The source material was PBMCs, sampled from a glioma patient whose treatment included an IDH1 peptide vaccine. The receptors originated from a man between 50 and 59 years old with glioma.

Here the CDR3 reads CASSLSPRLGVAKNIQYF. CDR3 nucleotide sequence: TGTGCCAGCAGTTTATCCCCCCGTCTAGGGGTAGCCAAAAACATTCAGTACTTC. V is TRBV27 and J is TRBJ2-4; TRBD1 is a possible D gene (5 bases). Germline-derived CDR1 and CDR2 are MNHEY and SMNVEV (reference sequence). Trimming removed 0 bases at V and 0 bases at J, with 15 bases between. The CDR3 length is 18 residues.

This chain connects TRBV19 to TRBJ2-3, with D perhaps assigned TRBD1 or TRBD2 (5 bases each). In germline, CDR1 is LNHDA, CDR2 SQIVND (reference sequence). The V end lost 8 bases, the J end lost 1 base, and 13 bases lay between the germline ends. The CDR3 spans 14 residues. As DNA, the CDR3 is TGTGCCAGTTGCCGGGACCCACGCACAGATACGCAGTATTTT. As protein: CASCRDPRTDTQYF.

Comment on this clone: In the same sample, other DNA sequences code for this CDR3. The chain carries TRBV6-5 and TRBJ1-5, with 9 bases identical to TRBD1. From germline, CDR1 is MNHEY and CDR2 SVGAGI. Trimming cost V 6 bases and J 3 bases; bases outside gene matches: 6. CDR3 length: 15 amino acids. The DNA of the CDR3 is TGTGCCAGCAGCCCGGACAGGGGCTCCAATCAGCCCCAGCATTTT. Translated, it gives CASSPDRGSNQPQHF.

The count of this clone is one. Written as DNA, the CDR3 is TGTGCCTGGAGCGCAATTCAACCGGGACAGGGAAACACTGAAGCTTTCTTT. Its protein product is CAWSAIQPGQGNTEAFF. The rearrangement joins TRBV30 to TRBJ1-1; 9 nucleotides match TRBD1. The CDR3 is 17 amino acids. Trimming cost V 3 bases and J 2 bases; bases outside gene matches: 13. Germline CDR1 reads GTSNPN; CDR2 reads SVGIG (reference sequence). Full variable domain (remainder filled in from reference TRBV30 and TRBJ1-1): SQTIHQWPATLVQPVGSPLSLECTVEGTSNPNLYWYRQAAGRGLQLLFYSVGIGQISSEVPQNLSASRPQDRQFILSSKKLLLSDSGFYLCAWSAIQPGQGNTEAFFGQGTRLTVV.

This clone has a single count. This sequence joins TRBV6-6 and TRBJ2-4; 7 bases map to TRBD2. The germline gives CDR1 MNHNY, CDR2 SVGAGI (reference sequence). Unmatched junction bases numbered 11, after V lost 8 bases and J lost 7 bases. This CDR3 contains 14 residues. CDR3 DNA: TGTGCCAGCGGGAACGGGAGGTCCCCCAACATTCAGTACTTC. This gives the protein CASGNGRSPNIQYF.

This sequence joins TRBV7-9 and TRBJ1-1; a weak D match, TRBD1 (5 bases). Trimming pared 5 bases from V and 0 bases from J, leaving 13 bases between. The CDR3 is made up of 15 amino acids. From germline, CDR1 is SEHNR and CDR2 FQNEAQ (reference sequence). This CDR3 reads CASSPGGSLNTEAFF. The CDR3 bases are TGTGCCAGCAGCCCTGGGGGGAGTCTGAACACTGAAGCTTTCTTT. The full variable domain, with the rest looked up from reference TRBV7-9 and TRBJ1-1, is DTGVSQNPRHKITKRGQNVTFRCDPISEHNRLYWYRQTLGQGPEFLTYFQNEAQLEKSRLLSDRFSAERPKGSFSTLEIQRTEQGDSAMYLCASSPGGSLNTEAFFGQGTRLTVV.

This chain joins TRBV2 and TRBJ2-1, with unresolved D. Germline CDR1 and CDR2: SNHLY and FYNNEI. The CDR3 has 13 residues. V lost 5 bases to trimming and J lost 7 bases, with 12 bases between them. The CDR3 loop is CASSPPLENEQFF. The CDR3 DNA sequence: TGTGCCAGCAGTCCTCCCCTAGAGAATGAGCAGTTCTTC.

The chain carries TRBV6-1 and TRBJ1-2; the D is unclear. Deletions cut 2 bases from V and 4 bases from J, with 11 bases between. The CDR3 totals 14 residues. Germline lookup yields CDR1 MNHNS and CDR2 SASEGT. This CDR3 is CASSETSWTYGYTF. The CDR3 nucleotides are TGTGCCAGCAGTGAAACCTCTTGGACCTATGGCTACACCTTC.

The chain carries TRBV6-5 and TRBJ2-1, with a weak D call TRBD2 (5 bases). With 2 bases removed from V and 3 bases from J, the gap between germline ends came to 11 bases. Germline CDR1 MNHEY, CDR2 SVGAGI. CDR3 length: 15 residues. The CDR3 coding sequence is TGTGCCAGCAGTTACACTAGTCGGGTCTACAATGAGCAGTTCTTC. It codes for CASSYTSRVYNEQFF.

CDR3 in amino acids: CASSLLAGLVGTGELFF. CDR3 DNA sequence: TGCGCCAGCAGCCTACTAGCGGGGTTGGTGGGCACCGGGGAGCTGTTTTTT. The V and J genes are TRBV4-1 and TRBJ2-2, with TRBD2 matching over 10 bases. Germline assignment: CDR1 MGHRA and CDR2 YSYEKL. The CDR3 runs 17 residues. The J segment lost 4 bases and the V segment lost 4 bases, leaving 9 bases of the junction unmatched.

V and J are TRBV2 and TRBJ1-4; 7 nucleotides line up with TRBD1. Trimming at V came to 6 bases and at J to 8 bases, leaving 9 bases not matched to a gene. The CDR3 consists of 14 residues. The germline V gene has CDR1 SNHLY and CDR2 FYNNEI. Here the CDR3 DNA reads TGTGCCAGCAGATCAGGGGGATCGAAGGAAAAACTGTTTTTT. Its protein product is CASRSGGSKEKLFF.

Regarding this clone: The junction departs from the called germline gene at one end, perhaps through a read error. The V call is TRBV7-7, the J call TRBJ2-5, with 11 bases identical to TRBD2. Germline lookup yields CDR1 SSHAT and CDR2 FNYEAQ (reference sequence). The CDR3 spans 16 residues. In nucleotides, the CDR3 is TGTGCTAGCAGCCCGGCTAGCGGGGGGAATCAAGAGACCCAGTACTTC. Translation: CASSPASGGNQETQYF.

The V gene is TRBV6-5, the J gene TRBJ1-1; D call uncertain. Trimming removed 6 bases from V and 1 base from J, with 6 bases in between. This CDR3 has 12 amino acids. Germline assignment: CDR1 MNHEY and CDR2 SVGAGI. The CDR3 region has the DNA TGTGCCAGCAGCCAGCCGAACACTGAAGCTTTCTTT. Its protein product is CASSQPNTEAFF.

The chain recombines TRBV14 with TRBJ1-1, with a weak D call TRBD1 (5 bases). The CDR3 runs to 14 residues. Between the trimmed V and J ends, which lost 4 bases and 3 bases, there was a span of 12 bases. Germline V CDR1 and CDR2: SGHDN, FVKESK. The CDR3 DNA is TGTGCCAGCAGCCCCCGGGGGGGGTACACTGAAGCTTTCTTT. Encoded protein: CASSPRGGYTEAFF.

This CDR3 is CAISENLMSEAFF. The DNA of the CDR3 is TGTGCCATCAGTGAGAACCTAATGAGTGAAGCTTTCTTT. This chain uses TRBV10-3 with TRBJ1-1; D gene uncertain. The CDR3 extends over 13 amino acids. Trimming removed 2 bases at V and 7 bases at J, with 11 bases between. Germline loops: CDR1 ENHRY, CDR2 SYGVKD.

In its sample, this clone was seen a few times. V and J are TRBV5-6 and TRBJ1-1; D is perhaps TRBD1 (5 bases). Germline V lookup: CDR1 SGHDT, CDR2 YYEEEE. Trimming removed 2 bases from V and 5 bases from J, with 10 bases in between. This CDR3 comprises 13 residues. CDR3 loop: CASSFWGGTEAFF. CDR3 sequence (DNA): TGTGCCAGCAGCTTCTGGGGGGGGACTGAAGCTTTCTTT.

This clone has a handful of counts. The gene calls are TRBV18 and TRBJ1-1, with TRBD1 matching 7 bases. CDR1 KGHSH and CDR2 LQKENI come from the germline V gene. This CDR3 has 14 residues. V gave up 5 bases and J gave up 4 bases; unmatched junction bases: 7. The CDR3 bases are TGTGCCAGCTCAACCAGGGGGGCCGGCACTGAAGCTTTCTTT. Amino acids: CASSTRGAGTEAFF.